These T cell receptor beta chains were read from a single sample in a study of post-analysis software for immune sequencing data. A single record per CDR3 protein comes from TCRdb applying MiXCR to the PCR reads. The sample records about 180,000 distinct CDR3 sequences, roughly 30% being singletons. The sequencing sample was made of blood. Receptors were obtained from a girl aged 5 to 17 with multiple sclerosis. The CDR3 runs from the conserved cysteine through the conserved F or W. D genes are given only for firm matches. Where a row states a size, it is once, few, many or the class of an expanded clone; other rows omit it.

>TRBV29-1|TRBD1|.|TRBJ1-1
CSVPEVGQYEAFF
TGCAGCGTTCCCGAGGTGGGACAGTATGAAGCTTTCTTT
>TRBV7-2|.|many|TRBJ2-1
CASSLGERYNEQFF
TGTGCCAGCAGCTTAGGAGAGCGGTACAATGAGCAGTTCTTC
>TRBV4-1|.|.|TRBJ1-2
CASSLWGFPFNGYTF
TGCGCCAGCAGCCTATGGGGGTTCCCCTTCAATGGCTACACCTTC
>TRBV20-1|.|few|TRBJ2-1
CGARDTGEQGSSYNEQFF
TGCGGTGCTAGAGATACGGGGGAACAGGGCAGCTCCTACAATGAGCAGTTCTTC
>TRBV15|.|many|TRBJ2-7
CATSRHRAFRESSYEQYF
TGTGCCACCAGCAGACATCGTGCTTTTCGGGAGAGCTCCTACGAGCAGTACTTC
>TRBV7-6|TRBD2|.|TRBJ2-1
CASSLFPGRAGDEQFF
TGTGCCAGCAGCTTATTTCCCGGGAGGGCCGGGGATGAGCAGTTCTTC
>TRBV10-2|TRBD2|few|TRBJ2-5
CASRTSGEGTQYF
TGCGCCAGCCGGACTAGCGGGGAAGGGACCCAGTACTTC
>TRBV3-1|.|few|TRBJ2-7
CASSRPGELEQYF
TGTGCCAGCAGCCGCCCTGGGGAGCTCGAGCAGTACTTC
>TRBV18|.|.|TRBJ1-1
CASSPPFGARTTEAFF
TGTGCCAGCTCACCACCATTCGGGGCAAGGACCACTGAAGCTTTCTTT
>TRBV5-1|TRBD2|.|TRBJ2-1
CASSLYPGLAGVYNEQFF
TGCGCCAGCAGCTTATACCCCGGACTAGCGGGAGTTTACAATGAGCAGTTCTTC
>TRBV9|.|few|TRBJ2-1
CASSVGASYGQFF
TGTGCCAGCAGCGTAGGGGCCTCTTATGGGCAGTTCTTC
>TRBV6-5|.|.|TRBJ2-7
CASSYGGGNEQYF
TGTGCCAGCAGTTACGGAGGGGGCAATGAGCAGTACTTC
>TRBV6-2/TRBV6-3|TRBD2|.|TRBJ2-7
CASSYPLAGGPEQYF
TGTGCCAGCAGTTACCCGCTAGCGGGAGGGCCCGAGCAGTACTTC
>TRBV5-1|.|few|TRBJ2-5
CASSPGEKFQETQYF
TGCGCCAGCAGCCCCGGGGAAAAATTCCAAGAGACCCAGTACTTC
>TRBV12-3/TRBV12-4|.|.|TRBJ1-1
CASSFPAEAFF
TGTGCCAGCAGTTTCCCCGCTGAAGCTTTCTTT
>TRBV6-5|.|once|TRBJ1-5
CASSDGPGENNQPQHF
TGTGCCAGCAGCGATGGGCCCGGGGAAAACAATCAGCCCCAGCATTTT
>TRBV28|TRBD1|.|TRBJ2-5
CASSPLGTGEETQYF
TGTGCCAGCAGTCCCCTCGGGACAGGGGAGGAGACCCAGTACTTC
>TRBV18|.|.|TRBJ1-1
CASSTNKDTEAFF
TGTGCCAGCTCGACCAACAAGGACACTGAAGCTTTCTTT
>TRBV12-3/TRBV12-4|TRBD2|.|TRBJ2-7
CASSRGGGTYEQYF
TGTGCCAGCAGTCGGGGCGGGGGGACCTACGAGCAGTACTTC
>TRBV12-3/TRBV12-4|.|many|TRBJ2-1
CASSPGRGASFF
TGTGCCAGCAGTCCAGGGAGAGGGGCCTCGTTCTTC
>TRBV20-1|.|few|TRBJ2-3
CSARSGNTDTQYF
TGCAGTGCTAGGAGCGGAAACACAGATACGCAGTATTTT
>TRBV14|TRBD2|.|TRBJ2-7
CASSPASGNEQYF
TGTGCCAGCAGCCCCGCTAGCGGGAATGAGCAGTACTTC
>TRBV9|.|few|TRBJ1-6
CASSAGNNSPLHF
TGTGCCAGCAGCGCAGGGAATAATTCACCCCTCCACTTT
>TRBV3-1|.|.|TRBJ2-2
CASSQVSAGSGGGELFF
TGTGCCAGCAGCCAAGTATCCGCAGGCAGTGGTGGCGGGGAGCTGTTTTTT
>TRBV12-3/TRBV12-4|.|.|TRBJ2-1
CATGDLGANVQFF
TGTGCCACCGGGGACTTGGGGGCGAATGTGCAGTTCTTC
>TRBV7-5|.|few|TRBJ1-1
CISVPDSVPRGSEAFF
.
>TRBV4-2|.|.|TRBJ2-7
CASSQRLTGRGREFSYEQYF
TGTGCCAGCAGCCAAAGACTAACGGGTAGGGGGAGAGAGTTCTCCTACGAGCAGTACTTC
>TRBV12-3/TRBV12-4|TRBD1|many|TRBJ2-5
CASRDTGQGRKTQYF
TGTGCCAGCAGGGATACGGGACAGGGTAGGAAGACCCAGTACTTC
>TRBV5-6|.|.|TRBJ2-2
CASSLIANTGELFF
TGTGCCAGCAGCTTGATCGCGAACACCGGGGAGCTGTTTTTT
>TRBV18|TRBD2|.|TRBJ2-2
CASSPSGTTGEGELFF
TGTGCCAGCTCACCGAGCGGGACTACCGGGGAAGGGGAGCTGTTTTTT
>TRBV5-1|.|few|TRBJ2-1
CASSLGYSGSYNEQFF
TGCGCCAGCAGCTTGGGTTATAGCGGCTCCTACAATGAGCAGTTCTTC
>TRBV10-3|.|many|TRBJ2-1
CAITITGRNEQFF
TGTGCCATCACCATTACAGGCAGGAATGAGCAGTTCTTC
>TRBV5-5|.|many|TRBJ2-5
CASTFGTLPTGETQYF
TGTGCCAGCACCTTTGGGACACTCCCTACAGGGGAGACCCAGTACTTC
>TRBV5-1|.|many|TRBJ1-1
CASSESSDTTEAFF
TGCGCCAGCAGCGAATCTTCAGATACCACTGAAGCTTTCTTT
>TRBV6-6|.|few|TRBJ1-1
CASSYQVEAFF
TGTGCCAGCAGTTACCAGGTTGAAGCTTTCTTT
>TRBV19|.|.|TRBJ2-7
CASSPRTATYEQYF
TGTGCCAGTAGTCCGCGGACAGCTACCTACGAGCAGTACTTC
>TRBV20-1|.|.|TRBJ2-1
CRAGLAESYNEQFF
TGCAGGGCTGGACTGGCGGAGTCCTACAATGAGCAGTTCTTC
>TRBV12-3/TRBV12-4|TRBD2|.|TRBJ2-5
CASGLAGGSETQYF
TGTGCCAGCGGGCTAGCGGGAGGGTCAGAGACCCAGTACTTC
>TRBV6-5|TRBD1|few|TRBJ2-7
CASSYRGRGHEQYF
TGTGCCAGCAGTTATCGCGGCAGGGGGCACGAGCAGTACTTC
>TRBV12-3/TRBV12-4|.|few|TRBJ2-1
CASSWGEQFF
TGTGCCAGCAGTTGGGGGGAGCAGTTCTTC
>TRBV7-8|TRBD2|many|TRBJ2-7
CASSLDAAGAREQYF
TGTGCCAGCAGCTTAGACGCAGCGGGAGCGAGGGAGCAGTACTTC
>TRBV3-1|.|many|TRBJ2-3
CASRDYSTDTQYF
TGTGCCAGCAGGGATTATAGCACAGATACGCAGTATTTT